The present T cell receptor (beta chain) was sequenced within a study of vaccination and CD4 T cells after COVID-19. TCRdb independently ran MiXCR on the PCR reads; one entry per CDR3 protein. The sample has some 18,000 distinct CDR3 sequences, 45% to 70% seen once. The length of the CDR3 is 13 residues. The junction had 4 bases not matched to a gene; V was cut back by 2 bases and J by 5 bases. Germline-derived CDR1 and CDR2 are GTSNPN and SVGIG (reference sequence). The chain recombines TRBV30 with TRBJ2-5; 8 nucleotides line up with TRBD2. The source is a human donor who had recovered from COVID-19. The source was CD4+ T cells from blood, collected after SARS-CoV-2 vaccination. This chain's CDR3 is CAWSRGGLETQYF. The CDR3 DNA reads TGTGCCTGGAGTCGGGGGGGGCTGGAGACCCAGTACTTC.